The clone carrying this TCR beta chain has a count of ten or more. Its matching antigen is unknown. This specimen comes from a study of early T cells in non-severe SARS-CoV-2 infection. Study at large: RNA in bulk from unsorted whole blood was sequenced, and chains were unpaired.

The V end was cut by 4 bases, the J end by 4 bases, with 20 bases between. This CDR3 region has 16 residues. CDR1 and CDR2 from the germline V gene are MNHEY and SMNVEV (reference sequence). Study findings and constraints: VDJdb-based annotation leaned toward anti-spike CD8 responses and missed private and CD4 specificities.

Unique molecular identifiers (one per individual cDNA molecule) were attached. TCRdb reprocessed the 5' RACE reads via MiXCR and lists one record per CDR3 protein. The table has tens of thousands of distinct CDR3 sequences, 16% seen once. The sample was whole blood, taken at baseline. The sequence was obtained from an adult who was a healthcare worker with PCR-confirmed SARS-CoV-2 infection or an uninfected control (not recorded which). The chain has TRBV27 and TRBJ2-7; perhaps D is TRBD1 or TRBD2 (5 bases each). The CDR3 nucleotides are TGTGCCAGCAGTTCAAGTTTCCGAGGGGTAAGGTACGAGCAGTACTTC. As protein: CASSSSFRGVRYEQYF.